This T cell receptor beta chain was sequenced during a study of blood T cell repertoires in COVID-19. Study-level information: Acute and convalescent COVID-19 specimens originated in the United States, Italy and Spain. PBMCs, B-cell-depleted T cells, or T cells provided the cDNA or gDNA that made up the material.

The Seattle patients, enrolled during active infection, were followed longitudinally. Libraries were prepared by immunoSEQ multiplex PCR; TCRdb keeps only in-frame clonotypes and omits some of them. Of approximately 390,000 clones detected, around 87% appear once; the ten largest clones hold about 2.3%. Germline CDR1 and CDR2: SGHTA and FQGTGA. The CDR3 extends over 15 amino acids. V was pared by 5 bases and J by 1 base, with 14 bases between. The J gene is TRBJ1-1, the V gene TRBV7-3; a weak D match, TRBD1 (6 bases). The receptor comes from a woman aged 55-75 years with COVID-19, enrolled during active disease. Sequencing input: peripheral blood. CDR3 sequence reads: CASSRSGTPNTEAFF. The CDR3 coding sequence is TGTGCCAGCAGCCGTTCCGGGACACCGAACACTGAAGCTTTCTTT.